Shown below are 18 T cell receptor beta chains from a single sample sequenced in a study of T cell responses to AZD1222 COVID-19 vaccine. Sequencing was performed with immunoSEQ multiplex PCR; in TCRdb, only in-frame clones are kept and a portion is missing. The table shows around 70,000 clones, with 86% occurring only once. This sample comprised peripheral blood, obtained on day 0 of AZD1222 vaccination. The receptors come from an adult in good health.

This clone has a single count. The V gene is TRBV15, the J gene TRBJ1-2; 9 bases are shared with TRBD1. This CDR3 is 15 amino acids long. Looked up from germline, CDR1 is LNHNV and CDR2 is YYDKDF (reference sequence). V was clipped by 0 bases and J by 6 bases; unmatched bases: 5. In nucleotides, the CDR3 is TGTGCCACCAGCAGAGATAGGGACAGGGTACATGGCTACACCTTC. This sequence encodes CATSRDRDRVHGYTF.

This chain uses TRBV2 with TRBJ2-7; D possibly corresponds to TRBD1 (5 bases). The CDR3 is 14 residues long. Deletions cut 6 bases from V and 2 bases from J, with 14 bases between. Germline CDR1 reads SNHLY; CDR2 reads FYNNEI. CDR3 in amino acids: CASSPYETAYEQYF. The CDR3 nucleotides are TGTGCCAGCAGCCCGTACGAGACAGCCTACGAGCAGTACTTC.

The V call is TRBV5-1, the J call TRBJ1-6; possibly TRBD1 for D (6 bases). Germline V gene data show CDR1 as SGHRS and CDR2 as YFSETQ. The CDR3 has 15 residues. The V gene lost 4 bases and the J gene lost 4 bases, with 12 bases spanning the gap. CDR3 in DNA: TGCGCCAGCAGCGAGGGACAAACTTATAATTCACCCCTCCACTTT. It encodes CASSEGQTYNSPLHF.

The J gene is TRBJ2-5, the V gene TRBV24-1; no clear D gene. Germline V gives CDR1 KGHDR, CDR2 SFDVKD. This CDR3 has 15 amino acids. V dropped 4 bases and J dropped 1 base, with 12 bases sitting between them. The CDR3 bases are TGTGCCACCAGTGAATCGGACGGATTCCAAGAGACCCAGTACTTC. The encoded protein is CATSESDGFQETQYF.

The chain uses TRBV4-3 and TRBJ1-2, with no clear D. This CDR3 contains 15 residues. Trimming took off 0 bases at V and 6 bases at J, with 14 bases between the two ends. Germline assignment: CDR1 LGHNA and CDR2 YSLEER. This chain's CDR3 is CASSQDRAAANGYTF. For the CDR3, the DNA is TGCGCCAGCAGCCAAGACCGGGCAGCAGCCAATGGCTACACCTTC.

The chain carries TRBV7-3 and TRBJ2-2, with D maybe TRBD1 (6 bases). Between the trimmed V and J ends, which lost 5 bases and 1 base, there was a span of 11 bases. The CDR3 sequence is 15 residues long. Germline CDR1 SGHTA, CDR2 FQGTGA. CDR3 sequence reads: CASSTGIGNTGELFF. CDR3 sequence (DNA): TGTGCCAGCAGCACAGGGATCGGGAACACCGGGGAGCTGTTTTTT. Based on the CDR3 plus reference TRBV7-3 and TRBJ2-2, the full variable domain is GAGVSQTPSNKVTEKGKYVELRCDPISGHTALYWYRQSLGQGPEFLIYFQGTGAADDSGLPNDRFFAVRPEGSVSTLKIQRTERGDSAVYLCASSTGIGNTGELFFGEGSRLTVL.

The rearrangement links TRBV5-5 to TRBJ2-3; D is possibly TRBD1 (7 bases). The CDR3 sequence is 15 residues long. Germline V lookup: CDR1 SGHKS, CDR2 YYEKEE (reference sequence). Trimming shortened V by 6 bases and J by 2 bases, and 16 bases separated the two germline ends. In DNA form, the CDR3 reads TGTGCCAGCACCCCCGGCAGGGGGGACACAGATACGCAGTATTTT. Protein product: CASTPGRGDTDTQYF.

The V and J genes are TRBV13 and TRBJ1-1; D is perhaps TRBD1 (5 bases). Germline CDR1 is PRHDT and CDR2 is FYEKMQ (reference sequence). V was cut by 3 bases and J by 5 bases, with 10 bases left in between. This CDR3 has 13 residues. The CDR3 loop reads CASSFGGGTEAFF. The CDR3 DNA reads TGTGCCAGCAGCTTCGGTGGGGGAACTGAAGCTTTCTTT.

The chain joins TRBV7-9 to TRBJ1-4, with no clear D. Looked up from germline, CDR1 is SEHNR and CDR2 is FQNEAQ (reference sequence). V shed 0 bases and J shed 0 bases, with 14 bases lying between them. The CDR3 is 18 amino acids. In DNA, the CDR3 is TGTGCCAGCAGCTTAGCTCGGGGTTTAGGTGCAACTAATGAAAAACTGTTTTTT. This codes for CASSLARGLGATNEKLFF.

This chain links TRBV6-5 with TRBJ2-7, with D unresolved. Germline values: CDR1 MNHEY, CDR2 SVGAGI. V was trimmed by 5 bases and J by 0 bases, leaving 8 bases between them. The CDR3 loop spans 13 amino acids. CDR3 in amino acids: CASSLVSSYEQYF. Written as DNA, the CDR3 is TGTGCCAGCAGTCTTGTTAGCTCCTACGAGCAGTACTTC.

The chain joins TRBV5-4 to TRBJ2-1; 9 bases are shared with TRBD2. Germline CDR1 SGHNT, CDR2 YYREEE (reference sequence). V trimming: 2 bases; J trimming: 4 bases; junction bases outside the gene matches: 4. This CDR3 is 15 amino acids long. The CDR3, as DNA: TGTGCCAGCAGCTTAAGAGCGGGGGGTTACAATGAGCAGTTCTTC. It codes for CASSLRAGGYNEQFF. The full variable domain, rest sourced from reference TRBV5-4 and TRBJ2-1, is ETGVTQSPTHLIKTRGQQVTLRCSSQSGHNTVSWYQQALGQGPQFIFQYYREEENGRGNFPPRFSGLQFPNYSSELNVNALELDDSALYLCASSLRAGGYNEQFFGPGTRLTVL.

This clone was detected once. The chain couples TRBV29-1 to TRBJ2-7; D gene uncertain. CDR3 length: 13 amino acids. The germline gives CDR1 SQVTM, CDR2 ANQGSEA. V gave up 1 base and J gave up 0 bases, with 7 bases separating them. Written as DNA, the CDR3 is TGCAGCGTTGAAGTGTCGAGCTCCTACGAGCAGTACTTC. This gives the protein CSVEVSSSYEQYF.

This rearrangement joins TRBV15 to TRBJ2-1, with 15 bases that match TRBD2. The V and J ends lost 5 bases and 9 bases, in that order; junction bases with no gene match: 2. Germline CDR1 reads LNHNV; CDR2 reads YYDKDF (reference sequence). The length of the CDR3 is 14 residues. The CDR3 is CATSGLAGGTEQFF. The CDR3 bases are TGTGCCACCAGCGGACTAGCGGGGGGGACTGAGCAGTTCTTC. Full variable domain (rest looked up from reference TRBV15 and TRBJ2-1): DAMVIQNPRYQVTQFGKPVTLSCSQTLNHNVMYWYQQKSSQAPKLLFHYYDKDFNNEADTPDNFQSRRPNTSFCFLDIRSPGLGDTAMYLCATSGLAGGTEQFFGPGTRLTVL.

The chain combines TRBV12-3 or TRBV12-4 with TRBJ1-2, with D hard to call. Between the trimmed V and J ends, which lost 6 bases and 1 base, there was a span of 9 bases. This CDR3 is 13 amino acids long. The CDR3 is CASSGSINYGYTF. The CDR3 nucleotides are TGTGCCAGCAGCGGTTCTATTAACTATGGCTACACCTTC.

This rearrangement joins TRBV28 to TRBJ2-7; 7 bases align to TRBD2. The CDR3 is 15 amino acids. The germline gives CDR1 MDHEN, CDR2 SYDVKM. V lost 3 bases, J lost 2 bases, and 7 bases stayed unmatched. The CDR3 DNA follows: TGTGCCAGCAGTTTGTCAGCTAGCGGAACCTACGAGCAGTACTTC. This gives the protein CASSLSASGTYEQYF.

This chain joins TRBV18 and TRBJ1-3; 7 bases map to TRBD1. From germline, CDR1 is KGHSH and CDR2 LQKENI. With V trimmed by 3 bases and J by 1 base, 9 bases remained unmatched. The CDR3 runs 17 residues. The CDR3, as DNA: TGTGCCAGCTCACCCCGACAGGGTTTCGGGTCTGGAAACACCATATATTTT. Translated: CASSPRQGFGSGNTIYF.

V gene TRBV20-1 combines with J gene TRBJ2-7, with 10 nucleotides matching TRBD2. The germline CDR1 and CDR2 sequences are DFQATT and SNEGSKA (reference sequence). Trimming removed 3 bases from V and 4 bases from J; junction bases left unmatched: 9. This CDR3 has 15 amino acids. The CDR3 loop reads CSASPGLAAGYEQYF. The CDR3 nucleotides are TGCAGTGCTAGTCCTGGACTAGCGGCGGGGTACGAGCAGTACTTC.

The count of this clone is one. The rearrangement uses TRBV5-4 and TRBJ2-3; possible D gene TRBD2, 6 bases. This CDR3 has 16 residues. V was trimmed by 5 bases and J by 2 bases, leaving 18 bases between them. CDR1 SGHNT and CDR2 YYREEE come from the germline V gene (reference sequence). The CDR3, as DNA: TGTGCCAGCAGGGGTGACTCGAAGGGACTCACAGATACGCAGTATTTT. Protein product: CASRGDSKGLTDTQYF.